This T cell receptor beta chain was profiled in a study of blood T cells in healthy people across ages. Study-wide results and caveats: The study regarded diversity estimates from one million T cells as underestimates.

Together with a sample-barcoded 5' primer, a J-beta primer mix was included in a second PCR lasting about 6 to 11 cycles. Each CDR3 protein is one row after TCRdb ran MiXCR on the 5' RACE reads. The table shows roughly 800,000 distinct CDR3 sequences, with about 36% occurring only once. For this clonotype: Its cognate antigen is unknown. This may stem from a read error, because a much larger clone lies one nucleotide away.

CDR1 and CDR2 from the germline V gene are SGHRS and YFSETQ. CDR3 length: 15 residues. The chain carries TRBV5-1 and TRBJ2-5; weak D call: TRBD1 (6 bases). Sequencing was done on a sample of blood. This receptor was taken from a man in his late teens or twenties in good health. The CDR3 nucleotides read TGCGCCAGCAGCTTGGGGACAGTCGAGCAAGAGGCCCAGTACTTC. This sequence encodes CASSLGTVEQEAQYF.